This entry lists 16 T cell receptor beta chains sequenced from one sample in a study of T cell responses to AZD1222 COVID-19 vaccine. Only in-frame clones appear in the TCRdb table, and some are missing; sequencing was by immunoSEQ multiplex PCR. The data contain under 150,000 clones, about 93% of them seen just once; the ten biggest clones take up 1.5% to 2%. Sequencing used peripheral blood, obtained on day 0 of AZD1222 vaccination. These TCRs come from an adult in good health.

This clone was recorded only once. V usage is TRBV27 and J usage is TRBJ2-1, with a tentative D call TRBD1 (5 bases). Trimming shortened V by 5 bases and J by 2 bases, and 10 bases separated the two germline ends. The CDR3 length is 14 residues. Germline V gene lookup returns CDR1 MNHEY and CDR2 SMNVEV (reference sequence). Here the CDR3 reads CASSARGPYNEQFF. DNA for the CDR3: TGTGCCAGCAGTGCAAGGGGTCCCTACAATGAGCAGTTCTTC.

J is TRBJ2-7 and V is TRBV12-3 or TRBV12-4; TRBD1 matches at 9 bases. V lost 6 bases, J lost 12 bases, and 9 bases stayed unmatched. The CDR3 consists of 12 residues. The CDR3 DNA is TGTGCCAGCAGCCCGGGACAGGGCCCTCTGTACTTC. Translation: CASSPGQGPLYF.

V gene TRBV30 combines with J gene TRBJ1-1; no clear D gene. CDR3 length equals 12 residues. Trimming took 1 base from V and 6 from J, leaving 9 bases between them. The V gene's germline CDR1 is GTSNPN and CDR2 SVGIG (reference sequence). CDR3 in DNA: TGTGCCTGGAGTGGGAACGGGGCTGAAGCTTTCTTT. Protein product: CAWSGNGAEAFF.

The CDR3 DNA is TGCGCCAGCAGCGCTGGGACTAGCGGGAGTGCAGAGACCCAGTACTTC. It yields the protein CASSAGTSGSAETQYF. The genes are TRBV5-1 and TRBJ2-5, with 14 bases identical to TRBD2. Germline lookup yields CDR1 SGHRS and CDR2 YFSETQ. The V segment lost 4 bases and the J segment 4 bases; nucleotides outside the gene matches: 6. The CDR3 extends over 16 amino acids.

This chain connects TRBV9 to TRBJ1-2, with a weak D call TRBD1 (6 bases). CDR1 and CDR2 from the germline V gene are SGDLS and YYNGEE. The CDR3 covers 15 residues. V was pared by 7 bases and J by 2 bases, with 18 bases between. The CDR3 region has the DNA TGTGCCAGCGGGATGATAGGGGGACCGAACTATGGCTACACCTTC. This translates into CASGMIGGPNYGYTF.

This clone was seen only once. DNA of the CDR3: TGCGCCAGCAGCCAAGATTCTCGGACATTCGATGAGCAGTTCTTC. It is translated as CASSQDSRTFDEQFF. J is TRBJ2-1 and V is TRBV4-1; a possible D gene is TRBD1 (5 bases). Looked up from germline, CDR1 is MGHRA and CDR2 is YSYEKL. The V gene lost 0 bases and the J gene lost 8 bases, with 14 bases spanning the gap. The CDR3 runs to 15 residues.

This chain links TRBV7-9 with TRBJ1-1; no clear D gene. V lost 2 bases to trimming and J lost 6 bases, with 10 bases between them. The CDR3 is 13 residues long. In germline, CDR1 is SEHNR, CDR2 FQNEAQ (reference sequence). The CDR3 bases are TGTGCCAGCAGCTTATCGACGAGCCCTGAAGCTTTCTTT. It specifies CASSLSTSPEAFF.

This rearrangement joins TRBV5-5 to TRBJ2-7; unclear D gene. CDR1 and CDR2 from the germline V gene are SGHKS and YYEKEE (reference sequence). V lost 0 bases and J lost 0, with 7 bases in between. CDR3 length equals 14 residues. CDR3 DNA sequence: TGTGCCAGCAGCTTGGTCTACGTCTCCTACGAGCAGTACTTC. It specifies CASSLVYVSYEQYF.

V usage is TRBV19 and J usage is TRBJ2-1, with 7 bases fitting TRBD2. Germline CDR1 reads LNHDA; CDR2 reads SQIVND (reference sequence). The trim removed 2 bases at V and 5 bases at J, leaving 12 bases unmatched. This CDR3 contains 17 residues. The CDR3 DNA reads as TGTGCCAGTAGTATAACCCCCCGGGTGGGGACTAACAATGAGCAGTTCTTC. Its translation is CASSITPRVGTNNEQFF.

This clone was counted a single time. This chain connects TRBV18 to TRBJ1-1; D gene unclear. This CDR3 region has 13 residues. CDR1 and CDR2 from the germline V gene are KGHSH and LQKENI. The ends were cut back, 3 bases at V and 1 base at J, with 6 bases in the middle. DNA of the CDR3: TGTGCCAGCTCACCCGCACAGAACACTGAAGCTTTCTTT. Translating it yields CASSPAQNTEAFF. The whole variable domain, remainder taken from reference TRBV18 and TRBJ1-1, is NAGVMQNPRHLVRRRGQEARLRCSPMKGHSHVYWYRQLPEEGLKFMVYLQKENIIDESGMPKERFSAEFPKEGPSILRIQQVVRGDSAAYFCASSPAQNTEAFFGQGTRLTVV.

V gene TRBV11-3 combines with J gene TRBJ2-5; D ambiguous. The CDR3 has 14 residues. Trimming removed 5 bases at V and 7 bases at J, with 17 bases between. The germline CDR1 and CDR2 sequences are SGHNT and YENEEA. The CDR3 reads CASSGYEDPGTQYF. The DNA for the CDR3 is TGTGCCAGCAGCGGGTACGAAGACCCGGGGACCCAGTACTTC.

CDR3 in amino acids: CASLLREGAYNEQFF. Written as DNA, the CDR3 is TGTGCCTCCTTACTCCGGGAGGGCGCCTACAATGAGCAGTTCTTC. V usage is TRBV30 and J usage is TRBJ2-1; 8 positions agree with TRBD2. This CDR3 spans 15 amino acids. V was pared by 7 bases and J by 2 bases, with 10 bases of the junction left unmatched. Germline lookup yields CDR1 GTSNPN and CDR2 SVGIG (reference sequence). Full variable domain (rest looked up from reference TRBV30 and TRBJ2-1): SQTIHQWPATLVQPVGSPLSLECTVEGTSNPNLYWYRQAAGRGLQLLFYSVGIGQISSEVPQNLSASRPQDRQFILSSKKLLLSDSGFYLCASLLREGAYNEQFFGPGTRLTVL.

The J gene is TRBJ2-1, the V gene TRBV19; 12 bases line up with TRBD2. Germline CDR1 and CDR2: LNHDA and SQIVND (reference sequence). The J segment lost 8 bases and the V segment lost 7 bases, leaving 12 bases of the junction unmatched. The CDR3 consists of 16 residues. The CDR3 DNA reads TGTGCCAGTACGCGACTAGCGGGAGTTTCTAGGGATGAGCAGTTCTTC. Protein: CASTRLAGVSRDEQFF.

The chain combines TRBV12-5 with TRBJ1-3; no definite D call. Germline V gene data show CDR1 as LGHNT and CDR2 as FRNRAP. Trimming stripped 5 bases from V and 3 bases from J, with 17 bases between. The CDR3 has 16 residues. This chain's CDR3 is CASGAWIQEVGNTIYF. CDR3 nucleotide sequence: TGTGCTAGTGGTGCATGGATCCAAGAGGTTGGAAACACCATATATTTT.

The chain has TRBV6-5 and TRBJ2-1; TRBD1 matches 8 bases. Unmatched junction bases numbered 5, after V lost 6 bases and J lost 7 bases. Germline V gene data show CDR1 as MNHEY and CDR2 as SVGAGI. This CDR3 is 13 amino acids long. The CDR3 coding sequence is TGTGCCAGCAGACGGACAGGGAGGAATGAGCAGTTCTTC. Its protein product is CASRRTGRNEQFF.

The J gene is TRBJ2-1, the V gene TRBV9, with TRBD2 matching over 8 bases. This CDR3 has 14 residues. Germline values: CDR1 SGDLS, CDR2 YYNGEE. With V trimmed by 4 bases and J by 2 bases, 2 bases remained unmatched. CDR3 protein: CASSTGGAYNEQFF. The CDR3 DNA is TGTGCCAGCAGCACCGGGGGGGCCTACAATGAGCAGTTCTTC.